This T cell receptor beta chain was documented in a study of ipilimumab plus nivolumab after autologous stem cell transplantation. Study background: Median doses per patient: four or five ipilimumab, about eight nivolumab.

This CDR3 has 15 amino acids. CDR1 and CDR2 (germline): SGHTA, FQGTGA. The V end was cut by 1 base, the J end by 2 bases, with 11 bases between. The assay was immunoSEQ multiplex PCR, and TCRdb's table has in-frame clones only and misses some. The data contain almost 15,000 clones, around 79% of them singletons. Patients got ipilimumab 1 mg/kg beginning 14 to 28 days post-transplant. This specimen consisted of PBMCs, obtained in a trial of ipilimumab plus nivolumab as post-transplant consolidation. The source of this sequence is a male donor with primary mediastinal lymphoma. J is TRBJ2-5 and V is TRBV7-3, with D possibly matching TRBD2 (6 bases). CDR3 sequence: CASSLMAGPQETQYF. The DNA of the CDR3 is TGTGCCAGCAGCTTAATGGCGGGGCCGCAAGAGACCCAGTACTTC.